The T cell receptor beta chain described here comes from a study of CD8 T cells in Susac syndrome (dated by TCRdb to the late 2010s). Concerning the study at large: The study used repertoire sequencing to test whether antigen drove CD8+ T cell activation and differentiation in Susac syndrome. The paper as a whole reports these results and caveats: The TCR sequencing and HLA analysis was acknowledged to have included a relatively small number of individuals.

RNA was extracted using the RNeasy kit, and about 0.5 to 1 ug of the RNA was reverse transcribed with random hexamers. The immunoSEQ multiplex PCR assay, covering 54 Vbeta and 13 Jbeta segments, was used to amplify TCR beta CDR3 regions. PCR amplification bias was corrected using a synthetic template baseline for primer optimization and computational correction. The paper's processing steps were these. Reads were annotated to V, D and J genes per IMGT and analyzed with immunoSEQ Analyzer, keeping only productive sequences. To calculate clonality, Shannon entropy was normalized by log2 of the number of productive unique sequences and then subtracted from one. For each patient and control, public and private clones were evaluated among the 100 most prevalent clones. A clone was defined as Susac-specific if it was absent from the healthy and MS cohorts, from 1052 published viral clones and from other ImmuneACCESS disease sequences. The raw public data were reprocessed by TCRdb itself: fastp quality trimming at Q25, MiXCR clonotype calling, in-frame beta chains only. Every entry covers one CDR3 protein and lists the most common genes and DNA from its rows. The V and J calls were not made by the authors but by TCRdb's processing. This sample is represented by about 200,000 distinct CDR3 sequences; 95% of them were singletons. Around 0.1% of the sample rests with the top ten.

This clonotype was picked up one time. The antigen this receptor binds is unknown. Base qualities are not provided; no much larger clone lies one nucleotide away. Support from one read is weak. High-throughput TCR beta sequencing profiled peripheral blood CD8+ and CD4+ T cells from healthy donors, Susac syndrome patients and multiple sclerosis patients. Healthy donors were included as age- and sex-matched controls. Bulk CD8+ and CD4+ T cells were purified by magnetic negative isolation, while CD8+ TEMRA cells were enriched using FACS. Blood was drawn into EDTA tubes, processed within 24 hours, and PBMCs were isolated by density gradient centrifugation. PBMCs intended for TCR sequencing were frozen in liquid nitrogen and were later thawed in a 37 degrees C water bath. A purity of at least 90% was achieved for sorted or isolated CD4+, CD8+ and CD8+ TEMRA cells. Reading from cysteine to phenylalanine, the CDR3 counts 13 amino acids. The entry retains the CDR3 DNA only, 39 bases that are in frame from base 1. V loses 1 base of germline sequence and J loses 6 bases, and the interval between the two ends is 12 bases. For CDR1 and CDR2, the germline V gene (reference sequence) lists DFQATT and SNEGSKA.

Recombination joined TRBV20-1 with TRBJ1-2, with TRBD1 tentatively as D gene (5 bases match). This sequence was found in a human donor in good health. The sample comprised CD4+ T cells from PBMCs. The DNA sequence is TGCAGTGCTAGAGGACAGAGACCTAATGGCTACACCTTC. It codes for CSARGQRPNGYTF.